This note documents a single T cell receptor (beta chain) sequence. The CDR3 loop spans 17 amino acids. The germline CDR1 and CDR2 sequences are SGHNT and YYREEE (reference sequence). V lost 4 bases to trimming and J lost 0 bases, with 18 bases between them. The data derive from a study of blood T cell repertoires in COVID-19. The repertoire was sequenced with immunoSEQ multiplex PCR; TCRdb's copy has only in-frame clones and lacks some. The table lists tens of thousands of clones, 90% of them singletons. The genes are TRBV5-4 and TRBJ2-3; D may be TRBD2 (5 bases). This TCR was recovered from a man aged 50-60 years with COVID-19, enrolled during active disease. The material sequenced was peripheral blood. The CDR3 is CASSPKRSGTSTDTQYF. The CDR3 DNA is TGTGCCAGCAGCCCCAAACGGAGCGGAACTAGCACAGATACGCAGTATTTT.